The 28 T cell receptor beta chains reported below all come from one sample, sequenced in a study of T cells in Graves' hyperthyroidism and ophthalmopathy. The source material, RNA transcripts, was used to amplify TCR beta CDR3 regions. A first-round RT-PCR of the TCR CDR3 used the HTBI primer set. TCRdb reprocessed the multiplex PCR reads via MiXCR and lists one record per CDR3 protein. The table has about 560,000 distinct CDR3 sequences, about 14% seen once. Sequenced: blood. The receptors derive from a woman between 40 and 50 years old with Graves' hyperthyroidism.

This chain connects TRBV7-9 to TRBJ2-1; 11 positions match TRBD2. CDR3 length: 16 residues. The germline V gene has CDR1 SEHNR and CDR2 FQNEAQ (reference sequence). J lost 3 bases, V lost 5 bases, and 6 bases had no gene match. CDR3 protein: CASSRIGTSGYNEQFF. The CDR3 nucleotides are TGTGCCAGCAGCAGGATTGGGACTAGCGGCTACAATGAGCAGTTCTTC.

V gene TRBV6-1 combines with J gene TRBJ2-1, with TRBD2 matching 13 bases. J was trimmed by 10 bases and V by 7 bases; bases with no gene match: 7. This CDR3 is 14 amino acids long. Germline V gene lookup returns CDR1 MNHNS and CDR2 SASEGT. The CDR3 protein is CASTGLAGENEQFF. The CDR3 nucleotides read TGTGCCAGCACCGGACTAGCGGGAGAGAACGAGCAGTTCTTC.

The chain carries TRBV6-1 and TRBJ2-2; TRBD1 aligns across 10 bases. This CDR3 has 15 residues. CDR1 is MNHNS and CDR2 is SASEGT in the germline V gene. The trim removed 6 bases at V and 4 bases at J, leaving 5 bases unmatched. The CDR3 is CASREGTGVTGELFF. CDR3 in DNA: TGTGCCAGCAGAGAGGGGACAGGGGTCACCGGGGAGCTGTTTTTT.

This clonotype has at least ten counts. This rearrangement joins TRBV27 to TRBJ2-7; 7 positions agree with TRBD1. The CDR3 loop spans 14 amino acids. CDR1 and CDR2 from the germline V gene are MNHEY and SMNVEV (reference sequence). The J segment lost 0 bases and the V segment lost 5 bases, leaving 4 bases of the junction unmatched. The DNA of the CDR3 is TGTGCCAGCAGTGCAAGACAGGGCTCCTACGAGCAGTACTTC. It translates to CASSARQGSYEQYF.

This clonotype was counted ten times or more. The chain combines TRBV12-3 or TRBV12-4 with TRBJ1-1, with D perhaps matching TRBD1 (5 bases). The V gene lost 8 bases and the J gene lost 0 bases, with 13 bases spanning the gap. CDR3 length: 14 residues. The CDR3: CASRGGELNTEAFF. The CDR3 DNA follows: TGTGCCAGCCGGGGGGGGGAGCTGAACACTGAAGCTTTCTTT.

This clonotype was observed a few times. The chain uses TRBV12-3 or TRBV12-4 and TRBJ2-4; TRBD2 matches at 8 bases. This CDR3 comprises 14 residues. V lost 4 bases to trimming and J lost 9 bases; unmatched junction nucleotides: 8. The CDR3 nucleotides are TGTGCCAGCAGTTCGGGGGGGCGTTTGAGCATTCAGTACTTC. This translates into CASSSGGRLSIQYF.

This clonotype was observed a few times. The chain is built from TRBV15 and TRBJ2-3; TRBD2 matches 14 bases. CDR1 and CDR2 from the germline V gene are LNHNV and YYDKDF (reference sequence). This CDR3 spans 16 amino acids. The V gene end was trimmed by 0 bases and the J gene end by 8 bases; junction bases not matched to a gene: 4. The CDR3 region has the DNA TGTGCCACCAGCAGAGATCGGGGACTAGCGGGAGCTACGCAGTATTTT. As protein: CATSRDRGLAGATQYF.

Details on this clonotype: One base away lies a much larger clone, so this may be a sequencing read error. Given the absence of the conserved phenylalanine or tryptophan at the CDR3 end, a read error is likely. The chain is built from TRBV11-3 and TRBJ2-3; no reliable D call. The germline gives CDR1 SGHNT, CDR2 YENEEA. Trimming removed 0 bases at V and 2 bases at J, with 6 bases between. The CDR3 totals 14 residues. For the CDR3, the DNA is TGTGCCAGCAGCTTAGAGGCCCTCACAGATACGCAGTATTCT. It translates to CASSLEALTDTQYS.

The J gene is TRBJ1-4, the V gene TRBV7-9; 11 nucleotides match TRBD1. The germline V gene has CDR1 SEHNR and CDR2 FQNEAQ (reference sequence). The CDR3 is 16 amino acids. The V and J ends lost 3 bases and 5 bases, in that order; junction bases with no gene match: 5. CDR3 bases: TGTGCCAGCAGCTTCAATGGACAGGGGGCCAATGAAAAACTGTTTTTT. Translated: CASSFNGQGANEKLFF.

The sample holds a few counts of this clonotype. One end of the junction does not line up with germline, which may come from a read error. CDR3 sequence (DNA): TGCGCCAGCAGCGGCGGAGATCCCTACGGGCAGTACTTC. As protein: CASSGGDPYGQYF. The J gene is TRBJ2-7, the V gene TRBV5-1; D uncertain. The germline V gene has CDR1 SGHRS and CDR2 YFSETQ. The CDR3 extends over 13 amino acids.

This clonotype was observed many times. CDR3 DNA sequence: TGTGCCAGCAGTTTATTCAGTCGAAATGAGCAGTTCTTC. This gives the protein CASSLFSRNEQFF. The gene calls are TRBV28 and TRBJ2-1; D is unresolved. With 1 base removed from V and 7 bases from J, the gap between germline ends came to 8 bases. CDR3 length: 13 residues. Germline V lookup: CDR1 MDHEN, CDR2 SYDVKM.

This clonotype has a handful of counts. This chain links TRBV4-1 with TRBJ2-5, with 11 bases fitting TRBD2. This CDR3 spans 18 amino acids. Looked up from germline, CDR1 is MGHRA and CDR2 is YSYEKL. Germline trimming cut 0 bases from V and 1 base from J; bases unmatched to any gene: 7. DNA for the CDR3: TGCGCCAGCAGCCAAGATTATCGGGGACTAGCGGCCCAAGAGACCCAGTACTTC. Amino acid sequence: CASSQDYRGLAAQETQYF.

This clonotype was detected many times. The chain combines TRBV6-1 with TRBJ1-1; the D is unclear. Trimming pared 11 bases from V and 1 base from J, leaving 14 bases between. Germline-derived CDR1 and CDR2 are MNHNS and SASEGT. The CDR3 length is 13 residues. CDR3 region: CAAGYGENTEAFF. The CDR3 DNA reads as TGTGCCGCCGGGTACGGGGAGAACACTGAAGCTTTCTTT.

In its sample, this clonotype was seen many times. The chain carries TRBV27 and TRBJ1-1; D is unresolved. The CDR3 consists of 14 residues. V lost 4 bases to trimming and J lost 6 bases, with 15 bases between them. Per germline, CDR1 MNHEY and CDR2 SMNVEV (reference sequence). CDR3 bases: TGTGCCAGCAGTTATAGGGAGGGCAACGCTGAAGCTTTCTTT. Residues: CASSYREGNAEAFF.

This clonotype was observed many times. The chain links TRBV7-9 to TRBJ2-6; D possibly matches TRBD1 or TRBD2 (5 bases each). This CDR3 contains 15 residues. Between the trimmed V and J ends, which lost 1 base and 10 bases, there was a span of 14 bases. The V gene's germline CDR1 is SEHNR and CDR2 FQNEAQ (reference sequence). Here the CDR3 DNA reads TGTGCCAGCAGCTTAGGGGACGGTAGGAAGAACGTCCTGACTTTC. It encodes CASSLGDGRKNVLTF.

There are many counts of this clonotype. CDR3 amino acids: CASRPRSQSNEQFF. DNA of the CDR3: TGTGCCAGCAGACCAAGGAGTCAGTCGAATGAGCAGTTCTTC. V usage is TRBV7-2 and J usage is TRBJ2-1; no reliable D call. The CDR3 is 14 residues long. V shed 6 bases and J shed 7 bases, with 16 bases lying between them. The germline V gene has CDR1 SGHTA and CDR2 FQGNSA.

This clonotype has at least ten counts. The chain uses TRBV15 and TRBJ2-1, with TRBD2 matching 10 bases. The germline gives CDR1 LNHNV, CDR2 YYDKDF (reference sequence). CDR3 size: 16 residues. V dropped 2 bases and J dropped 3; count of bases not matched to a gene: 4. The CDR3 reads CATSRHGTSDYNEQFF. The CDR3 DNA follows: TGTGCCACCAGCAGACACGGGACTAGCGACTACAATGAGCAGTTCTTC.

This clonotype appeared many times. This chain uses TRBV6-1 with TRBJ2-1, with D perhaps TRBD2 (6 bases). Germline V gene lookup returns CDR1 MNHNS and CDR2 SASEGT. CDR3 size: 16 residues. Between the trimmed V and J ends, which lost 0 bases and 4 bases, there was a span of 13 bases. The CDR3 nucleotides are TGTGCCAGCAGTGAAGCCCTAGCGCAACAATACAATGAGCAGTTCTTC. Its protein is CASSEALAQQYNEQFF.

This clonotype has a count of ten or more. The chain carries TRBV3-1 and TRBJ2-3; no reliable D call. Germline V lookup: CDR1 LGHDT, CDR2 YNNKEL (reference sequence). The CDR3 has 13 residues. Trimming pared 6 bases from V and 1 base from J, leaving 8 bases between. The CDR3 region has the DNA TGTGCCAGCAGTCACGGAGGCACAGATACGCAGTATTTT. This codes for CASSHGGTDTQYF.

The rearrangement links TRBV6-1 to TRBJ1-1, with 9 bases aligning to TRBD1. The CDR3 has 14 residues. Germline V CDR1 and CDR2: MNHNS, SASEGT. The junction had 13 bases not matched to a gene; V was cut back by 7 bases and J by 10 bases. CDR3 residues: CASTVREGQGGAFF. The DNA for the CDR3 is TGTGCCAGCACCGTAAGGGAGGGACAGGGCGGAGCTTTCTTT.

This clonotype has a count of ten or more. V gene TRBV27 combines with J gene TRBJ1-1; the D gene is possibly TRBD1 (6 bases). The CDR3 runs to 14 residues. CDR1 MNHEY and CDR2 SMNVEV come from the germline V gene (reference sequence). V was trimmed by 3 bases and J by 1 base, leaving 9 bases between them. Written as DNA, the CDR3 is TGTGCCAGCAGTTTTGGGACAAAGAACACTGAAGCTTTCTTT. Translation gives CASSFGTKNTEAFF.

This clonotype was counted at least ten times. The genes are TRBV28 and TRBJ1-1; possible D gene TRBD1, 6 bases. CDR1 and CDR2 from the germline V gene are MDHEN and SYDVKM. This CDR3 contains 14 residues. Trimming stripped 8 bases from V and 8 bases from J, with 21 bases between. The CDR3 protein is CASFPGTGSSEAFF. The CDR3 DNA reads as TGTGCCAGCTTTCCGGGTACAGGGTCCTCAGAAGCTTTCTTT.

This chain connects TRBV7-2 to TRBJ2-4; TRBD1 aligns across 12 bases. V gave up 1 base and J gave up 1 base; unmatched junction bases: 14. Germline CDR1 SGHTA, CDR2 FQGNSA. The CDR3 is made up of 21 amino acids. The CDR3 region has the DNA TGTGCCAGCAGCTTAGTGAGGTCCGGGACAGGGGGCACCGGGGCCAAAAACATTCAGTACTTC. Its translation: CASSLVRSGTGGTGAKNIQYF. The full variable domain, completed using reference TRBV7-2 and TRBJ2-4, is GAGVSQSPSNKVTEKGKDVELRCDPISGHTALYWYRQSLGQGLEFLIYFQGNSAPDKSGLPSDRFSAERTGGSVSTLTIQRTQQEDSAVYLCASSLVRSGTGGTGAKNIQYFGAGTRLSVL.

This clonotype was detected ten times or more. This chain connects TRBV7-9 to TRBJ2-7; a possible D gene is TRBD2 (5 bases). The CDR3 has 13 residues. From germline, CDR1 is SEHNR and CDR2 FQNEAQ (reference sequence). Trimming shortened V by 5 bases and J by 7 bases, and 15 bases separated the two germline ends. The CDR3 loop reads CASSRLEVEEQYF. In DNA form, the CDR3 reads TGTGCCAGCAGCCGCCTGGAGGTGGAAGAGCAGTACTTC.

This clonotype was found once. Given a much more abundant clone one base away, this may be a read error. This CDR3 fails to terminate in the conserved phenylalanine or tryptophan, so it likely reflects a read error. The rearrangement joins TRBV7-9 to TRBJ2-7; D might be TRBD1 (6 bases). The V gene lost 1 base and the J gene lost 0 bases, with 16 bases spanning the gap. Germline V gene data show CDR1 as SEHNR and CDR2 as FQNEAQ (reference sequence). The CDR3 runs 17 residues. The CDR3 region has the DNA TGTGCCAGCAGCTTAGAAAGGATACAGGGTCGCTCCTACGAGCAGTACTCC. This gives the protein CASSLERIQGRSYEQYS.

The CDR3 here is CANTPRDLKTQYF. CDR3 nucleotide sequence: TGTGCCAACACACCTAGGGATTTAAAGACCCAGTACTTC. The rearrangement joins TRBV7-9 to TRBJ2-5; D remains ambiguous. V was pared by 10 bases and J by 6 bases, with 18 bases between. Germline loops: CDR1 SEHNR, CDR2 FQNEAQ (reference sequence). The CDR3 totals 13 residues.

This clonotype showed up just a few times. The genes are TRBV29-1 and TRBJ2-7, with no clear D. The CDR3 loop spans 14 amino acids. Germline values: CDR1 SQVTM, CDR2 ANQGSEA. The V gene lost 5 bases and the J gene lost 0 bases, with 14 bases spanning the gap. In DNA, the CDR3 is TGCAGCGTTAGCACAAAACGAAGCTCCTACGAGCAGTACTTC. Translated: CSVSTKRSSYEQYF.

This clonotype was recorded many times. The V and J genes are TRBV28 and TRBJ1-4, with 10 nucleotides matching TRBD1. CDR3 length: 15 residues. V shed 5 bases and J 8 bases; nucleotides not matched to a gene: 8. Germline CDR1 is MDHEN and CDR2 is SYDVKM. CDR3 in DNA: TGTGCCAGCAGTACAAGACAGGGGGCTGAAGAAAAACTGTTTTTT. It is translated as CASSTRQGAEEKLFF.